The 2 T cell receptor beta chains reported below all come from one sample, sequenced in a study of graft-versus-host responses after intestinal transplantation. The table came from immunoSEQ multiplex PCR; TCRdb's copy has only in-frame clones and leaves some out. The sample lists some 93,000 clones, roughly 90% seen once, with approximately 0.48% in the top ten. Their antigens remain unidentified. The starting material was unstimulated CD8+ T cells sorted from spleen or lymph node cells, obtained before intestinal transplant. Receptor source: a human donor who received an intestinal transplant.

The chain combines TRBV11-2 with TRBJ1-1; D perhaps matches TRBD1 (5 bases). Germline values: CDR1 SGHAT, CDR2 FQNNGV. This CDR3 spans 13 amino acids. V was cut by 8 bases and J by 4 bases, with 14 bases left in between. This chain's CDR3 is CASGRAGTTEAFF. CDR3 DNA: TGTGCCAGCGGCAGGGCAGGAACCACTGAAGCTTTCTTT.

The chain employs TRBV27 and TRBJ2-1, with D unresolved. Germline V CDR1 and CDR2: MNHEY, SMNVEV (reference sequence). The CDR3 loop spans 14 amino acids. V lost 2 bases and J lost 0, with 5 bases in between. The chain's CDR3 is CASSLGSSYNEQFF. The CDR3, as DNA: TGTGCCAGCAGTTTAGGCAGCTCCTACAATGAGCAGTTCTTC.